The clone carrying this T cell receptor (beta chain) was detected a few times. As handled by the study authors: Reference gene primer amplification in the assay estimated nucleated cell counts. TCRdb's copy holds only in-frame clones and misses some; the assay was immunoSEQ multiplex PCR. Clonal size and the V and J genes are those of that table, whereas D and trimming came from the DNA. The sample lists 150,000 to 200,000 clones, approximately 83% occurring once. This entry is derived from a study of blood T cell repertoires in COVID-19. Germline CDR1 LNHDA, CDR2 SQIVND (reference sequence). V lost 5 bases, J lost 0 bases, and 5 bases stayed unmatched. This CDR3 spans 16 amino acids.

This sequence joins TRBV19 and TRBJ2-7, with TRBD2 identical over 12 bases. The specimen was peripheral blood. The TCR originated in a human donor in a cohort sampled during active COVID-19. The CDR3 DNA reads TGTGCCAGTAGTTCCAAGACTAGCGGGGGCTCCTACGAGCAGTACTTC. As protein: CASSSKTSGGSYEQYF.